This T cell receptor (beta chain) was captured in a study of cytomegalovirus exposure and HLA in healthy donors. Trimming stripped 5 bases from V and 2 bases from J, with 10 bases between. CDR1 is MDHEN, CDR2 SYDVKM, per germline. CDR3 size: 13 residues. PCR employed 60 Vbeta and 13 Jbeta primers. Some clones are missing from TCRdb's copy, which holds only in-frame ones; the method was immunoSEQ multiplex PCR. The profile shows roughly 180,000 clones, 82% of them singletons. Sequencing was done on a sample of PBMCs. The sequence derives from a man aged 35-49 years in good health and CMV-seronegative. The chain joins TRBV28 to TRBJ2-7; D gene ambiguous. In DNA form, the CDR3 reads TGTGCCAGCAGTACCTATCTCGCCTACGAGCAGTACTTC. This translates into CASSTYLAYEQYF.